Each of the 12 T cell receptor beta chains below was sequenced from the same sample in a study of blood T cells in healthy people across ages. Sample-barcoded 5' priming and a J-beta primer mix drove a second PCR of about 6 to 12 cycles. TCRdb passed the 5' RACE reads through MiXCR, listing each CDR3 protein once. The table has about a million distinct CDR3 sequences, roughly 51% seen once. Sequencing input: blood. The source of these receptors is a woman between 55 and 75 years old in good health.

The J gene is TRBJ2-4, the V gene TRBV27; D gene ambiguous. Germline V gives CDR1 MNHEY, CDR2 SMNVEV (reference sequence). V lost 5 bases to trimming and J lost 13 bases, with 21 bases between them. This CDR3 is built from 14 residues. The CDR3 reads CASSLRQEPIKQYF. CDR3 bases: TGTGCCAGCAGTCTTAGGCAGGAACCCATTAAGCAGTACTTC.

This chain connects TRBV29-1 to TRBJ1-2; no reliable D call. The germline CDR1 and CDR2 sequences are SQVTM and ANQGSEA. This CDR3 has 13 amino acids. The V gene lost 6 bases and the J gene lost 4 bases, with 15 bases spanning the gap. The CDR3 bases are TGCAGCGTGGGGAGCGGACCGACCTATGGCTACACCTTC. Translating gives CSVGSGPTYGYTF.

This clonotype is a singleton in its sample. This chain uses TRBV20-1 with TRBJ1-6; possible D gene TRBD1, 6 bases. V lost 2 bases and J lost 6, with 14 bases in between. Germline V lookup: CDR1 DFQATT, CDR2 SNEGSKA (reference sequence). The CDR3 length is 15 residues. The CDR3 reads CSARLTGQFNSPLHF. CDR3 sequence (DNA): TGCAGTGCTAGACTTACCGGACAGTTTAATTCACCCCTCCACTTT.

The chain joins TRBV18 to TRBJ2-2; possibly TRBD1 or TRBD2 for D (6 bases each). The CDR3 extends over 18 amino acids. The germline CDR1 and CDR2 sequences are KGHSH and LQKENI. The V gene lost 1 base and the J gene lost 1 base, with 16 bases spanning the gap. The CDR3, as DNA: TGTGCCAGCTCACCACTCCCAGACGGGGGCCTGAACACCGGGGAGCTGTTTTTT. It is translated as CASSPLPDGGLNTGELFF.

The CDR3 nucleotides are TGTGCCAGCTCACCACAAGAGGGCGGCGGGCAGTACTTC. Translated: CASSPQEGGGQYF. The V and J genes are TRBV18 and TRBJ2-7; D is possibly TRBD2 (5 bases). V was cut by 1 base and J by 9 bases, with 13 bases left in between. Germline CDR1 is KGHSH and CDR2 is LQKENI. CDR3 length equals 13 residues.

The chain couples TRBV29-1 to TRBJ2-7; D is undetermined. The CDR3 runs 12 residues. V was shortened by 2 bases and J by 6 bases, with 11 bases between the two germline ends. In germline, CDR1 is SQVTM, CDR2 ANQGSEA. The CDR3 DNA reads TGCAGCGTTGAAAGGGCCATGGGCGAGCAGTACTTC. Translated, it gives CSVERAMGEQYF.

The genes are TRBV14 and TRBJ2-6; D remains unclear. CDR1 is SGHDN and CDR2 is FVKESK in the germline V gene. Trimming stripped 5 bases from V and 0 bases from J, with 8 bases between. The CDR3 covers 15 residues. The CDR3 sequence is CASSRGTSGANVLTF. Written as DNA, the CDR3 is TGTGCCAGCAGCAGAGGAACCTCTGGGGCCAACGTCCTGACTTTC.

A word on this clonotype: This could be a read error, since a much larger clone is one nucleotide away. The rearrangement joins TRBV20-1 to TRBJ2-1; 8 bases match TRBD2. From germline, CDR1 is DFQATT and CDR2 SNEGSKA (reference sequence). There are 16 residues in the CDR3. The V segment lost 2 bases and the J segment 10 bases; nucleotides outside the gene matches: 16. CDR3 region: CSARPPGGSGMREQFF. The CDR3 coding sequence is TGCAGTGCTAGACCCCCCGGCGGTAGCGGGATGCGCGAGCAGTTCTTC.

This clonotype has just one count. The rearrangement uses TRBV18 and TRBJ2-4, with D maybe TRBD1 (5 bases). The CDR3 sequence is 15 residues long. The V and J ends lost 3 bases and 5 bases respectively, with 14 bases between them. The germline CDR1 and CDR2 sequences are KGHSH and LQKENI. DNA of the CDR3: TGTGCCAGCTCACCCCGCGACAGCGCGCAAAACATTCAGTACTTC. The encoded protein is CASSPRDSAQNIQYF. The full variable domain, in which reference TRBV18 and TRBJ2-4 provide the parts outside the CDR3, is NAGVMQNPRHLVRRRGQEARLRCSPMKGHSHVYWYRQLPEEGLKFMVYLQKENIIDESGMPKERFSAEFPKEGPSILRIQQVVRGDSAAYFCASSPRDSAQNIQYFGAGTRLSVL.

The chain has TRBV19 and TRBJ2-7, with TRBD1 identical over 7 bases. V lost 4 bases and J lost 2; bases outside the gene matches: 8. Germline-derived CDR1 and CDR2 are LNHDA and SQIVND (reference sequence). This CDR3 region has 15 residues. The CDR3 DNA sequence: TGTGCCAGTAGTAGAAGAAGGACAGGCACCTACGAGCAGTACTTC. As protein: CASSRRRTGTYEQYF.

In its sample, this clonotype was seen a few times. The chain uses TRBV20-1 and TRBJ2-7, with D perhaps assigned TRBD1 or TRBD2 (6 bases each). Trimming pared 1 base from V and 3 bases from J, leaving 13 bases between. The CDR3 runs 14 residues. From germline, CDR1 is DFQATT and CDR2 SNEGSKA (reference sequence). The CDR3 protein is CSARGGARVYEQYF. Here the CDR3 DNA reads TGCAGTGCTAGAGGGGGGGCTCGGGTCTACGAGCAGTACTTC.

The V and J genes are TRBV20-1 and TRBJ2-1; no clear D. V was trimmed by 3 bases and J by 10 bases, leaving 13 bases between them. Germline assignment: CDR1 DFQATT and CDR2 SNEGSKA (reference sequence). The CDR3 totals 12 residues. In DNA, the CDR3 is TGCAGTGCTAGTGAGGTAGGCTTCGAGCAGTTCTTC. Its translation: CSASEVGFEQFF.